Listed below are T cell receptor beta chains from one sample, sequenced in a study of T cells after yellow fever vaccination. TCRdb re-analysed the 5' RACE reads in MiXCR, keeping a single row per CDR3 protein. The sample consists of some 500,000 distinct CDR3 sequences, roughly 13% of them appearing once. The sample consisted of PBMCs, taken on the day of the yellow fever booster vaccination. The receptors originated from a man under 40 who received the YFV17D yellow fever vaccine. The CDR3 runs from the conserved cysteine through the conserved F or W.

j_call	v_call	cdr3_length	cdr3_aa
TRBJ2-1	TRBV6-1	16	CASRFLAGGLYNEQFF
TRBJ1-2	TRBV21-1	14	CASEWDRGRKGYTF
TRBJ1-1	TRBV18	15	CASSIGGGGNTEAFF
TRBJ2-2	TRBV6-2/TRBV6-3	17	CASSLHIAGSNGGELFF
TRBJ2-1	TRBV20-1	14	CSARDGEAYNEQFF
TRBJ2-7	TRBV29-1	13	CSVGLAGGMEQYF
TRBJ2-7	TRBV10-3	17	CAISDQTFRDRGYEQYF
TRBJ2-3	TRBV29-1	13	CSAGGQGGNTQYF
TRBJ1-3	TRBV2	14	CASSFERTGNTIYF
TRBJ2-7	TRBV7-6	13	CASSLPDSYEQYF
TRBJ2-7	TRBV20-1	13	CSARGSGPYEQYF
TRBJ2-7	TRBV15	15	CATSRDRGGGDEQYF
TRBJ2-3	TRBV5-1	15	CASSSGTGETDTQYF
TRBJ2-7	TRBV20-1	11	CSAREWGEQYF
TRBJ2-7	TRBV6-2/TRBV6-3	14	CASGAGGPEREQYF
TRBJ1-5	TRBV28	11	CASIPNQPQHF
TRBJ2-2	TRBV6-2/TRBV6-3	15	CASSPDNANTGELFF
TRBJ1-1	TRBV20-1	15	CSAMIRNRRPTEAFF